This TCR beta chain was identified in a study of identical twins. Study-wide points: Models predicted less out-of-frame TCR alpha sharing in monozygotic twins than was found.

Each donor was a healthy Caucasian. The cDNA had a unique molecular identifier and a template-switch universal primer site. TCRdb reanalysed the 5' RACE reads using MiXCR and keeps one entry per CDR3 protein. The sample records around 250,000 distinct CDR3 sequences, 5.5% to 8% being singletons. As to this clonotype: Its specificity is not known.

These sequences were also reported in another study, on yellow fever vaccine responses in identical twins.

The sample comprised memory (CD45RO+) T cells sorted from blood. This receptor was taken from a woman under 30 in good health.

The CDR3 DNA reads TGTGCCAGCAGTTACCTAGCGGGGGGACCAGATACGCAGTATTTT. It is translated as CASSYLAGGPDTQYF. The J gene is TRBJ2-3, the V gene TRBV27, with 11 bases fitting TRBD2. Germline V gives CDR1 MNHEY, CDR2 SMNVEV (reference sequence). CDR3 length: 15 residues. Trimming at V came to 4 bases and at J to 4 bases, leaving 4 bases not matched to a gene.